Listed below are T cell receptor beta chains from one sample, sequenced in a study of blood T cell repertoires in COVID-19. Only in-frame clones appear in the TCRdb table, and some are missing; sequencing was by immunoSEQ multiplex PCR. The sample lists approximately 150,000 clones, 84% occurring once. The source material was peripheral blood. These TCRs come from a man aged 55 to 70 with active or convalescent COVID-19. Each CDR3 is given with its conserved first and last residue. The D gene is left open where the match is weak. A row's size may be missing; if present it is once, few, many or a size class.

d_gene | abundance | j_gene | v_gene | CDR3nt | CDR3aa
TRBD1 | NA | TRBJ1-5 | TRBV24-1 | TGTGCCACCAGTGACTCCGGACAGGGGGGTCAGCCCCAGCATTTT | CATSDSGQGGQPQHF
NA | NA | TRBJ1-6 | TRBV19 | TGTGCCAGTAGGTCAGGGAACACCTATAATTCACCCCTCCACTTT | CASRSGNTYNSPLHF
NA | NA | TRBJ2-5 | TRBV11-2 | TGTGCCAGCAGCTTAAATAGTGTACAAGAGACCCAGTACTTC | CASSLNSVQETQYF
TRBD2 | many | TRBJ2-3 | TRBV9 | TGTGCCAGCAGCCCGACTAGCGGATCCTCGGGGGATACGCAGTATTTT | CASSPTSGSSGDTQYF
TRBD1 | NA | TRBJ1-1 | TRBV12-3/TRBV12-4 | TGTGCCAGCAGTCTGACAGGGTACGGTGAAGCTTTCTTT | CASSLTGYGEAFF
TRBD1 | NA | TRBJ1-2 | TRBV6-5 | TGTGCCAGCAGGCGAGGGACAGGGGGGAACTATGGCTACACCTTC | CASRRGTGGNYGYTF
NA | NA | TRBJ1-1 | TRBV18 | TGTGCCAGCTCACCACTTGCACCTGAGGCTTTCTTT | CASSPLAPEAFF
NA | once | TRBJ1-1 | TRBV9 | TGTGCCAGCAGCGTTGACTGGGTAGGCACTGAAGCTTTCTTT | CASSVDWVGTEAFF
TRBD1 | NA | TRBJ1-5 | TRBV9 | TGTGCCAGCAGCCCGGGACAGGGAATCGGCAATCAGCCCCAGCATTTT | CASSPGQGIGNQPQHF
TRBD2 | NA | TRBJ2-1 | TRBV7-6 | TGTGCCAGCAGCTTAGGTACTAGCGACTACAATGAGCAGTTCTTC | CASSLGTSDYNEQFF
NA | NA | TRBJ1-2 | TRBV3-1/TRBV3-2 | TGTGCCAGCAGCCAGGATCGGACAGACGGCTACACCTTC | CASSQDRTDGYTF
NA | few | TRBJ2-3 | TRBV9 | TGTGCCAGCAGCGTATGGGAACAGGCGACCACAGATACGCAGTATTTT | CASSVWEQATTDTQYF
NA | once | TRBJ1-2 | TRBV2 | TGTGCCAGCAGTGAAGCTAGGGGTTCGGTCTATGGCTACACCTTC | CASSEARGSVYGYTF
TRBD1 | NA | TRBJ2-7 | TRBV9 | TGTGCCAGCAGCGTAGAGGGACAGGGCTCCTACGAGCAGTACTTC | CASSVEGQGSYEQYF
NA | once | TRBJ1-1 | TRBV6-5 | TGTGCCAGCCTCTTTCGGGGGGGTAACACTGAAGCTTTCTTT | CASLFRGGNTEAFF
TRBD1 | NA | TRBJ1-1 | TRBV19 | TGTGCCAGTAGTGGTGGACAGGGTGTTGCTGCGAACACTGAAGCTTTCTTT | CASSGGQGVAANTEAFF